The present T cell receptor (beta chain) was sequenced within a study of circulating CD8 cells and anti-PD-1 response in melanoma. This CDR3 contains 13 residues. CDR1 is MNHNY and CDR2 is SVGAGI in the germline V gene (reference sequence). V was shortened by 5 bases and J by 4 bases, with 8 bases between the two germline ends. Four subsets defined by PD-1 and/or TIGIT were sorted from live CD3+CD8+TCRalphabeta+ cells. The QIAseq Immune Repertoire TCR panel built the libraries from about 14 ng of total RNA. TCRdb passed the reads through MiXCR, listing each CDR3 protein once. The repertoire includes hundreds of distinct CDR3 sequences, roughly 9.3% of them detected once, and approximately 67% sits in the top ten.

This sequence originates from a human donor with melanoma. The specimen comprised CD8+ T cells from PBMCs, sampled at baseline or after one month of anti-PD-1 therapy (not recorded which). This chain connects TRBV6-6 to TRBJ2-2, with D possibly matching TRBD1 (5 bases). The CDR3 region is CASSDRFTGELFF. The CDR3 DNA sequence: TGTGCCAGCAGTGACAGATTCACCGGGGAGCTGTTTTTT.